One and the same sample provided the 13 T cell receptor beta chains below, sequenced in a study of CD8+ T cells in alopecia areata. The treatment is: oral pan-JAK inhibitor, 5-10 mg twice daily. Extracted RNA was reverse transcribed into cDNA, the sequencing template. Sequencing used immunoSEQ multiplex PCR; TCRdb keeps in-frame clones, though not all of them. The sample has some 240,000 clones; more than 45% are singletons. The material was CD4+ T cells sorted from blood, obtained at week 4, from a patient treated with tofacitinib. The receptors come from a human donor with alopecia areata.

This clone was picked up many times. The V gene is TRBV28, the J gene TRBJ2-4, with TRBD2 identical over 7 bases. Germline values: CDR1 MDHEN, CDR2 SYDVKM. V dropped 2 bases and J dropped 7; count of bases not matched to a gene: 8. The CDR3 covers 15 residues. The CDR3 DNA reads as TGTGCCAGCAGTTTACAGCGTCAGGGAGGGAACATTCAGTACTTC. It codes for CASSLQRQGGNIQYF.

Here the CDR3 reads CASSPQQAGSYGYTF. Here the CDR3 DNA reads TGTGCCAGCTCACCACAACAGGCAGGGAGCTATGGCTACACCTTC. The chain has TRBV18 and TRBJ1-2; D perhaps matches TRBD1 (5 bases). Germline V gene data show CDR1 as KGHSH and CDR2 as LQKENI. The CDR3 spans 15 residues. With 1 base removed from V and 4 bases from J, the gap between germline ends came to 13 bases.

Written as DNA, the CDR3 is TGTGCCACCAGCAGAGGAAAGGACTCACCCCTCCACTTT. The encoded protein is CATSRGKDSPLHF. The chain employs TRBV15 and TRBJ1-6, with D unresolved. Deletions cut 1 base from V and 10 bases from J, with 8 bases between. This CDR3 has 13 amino acids. Germline lookup yields CDR1 LNHNV and CDR2 YYDKDF (reference sequence).

The rearrangement joins TRBV18 to TRBJ1-2, with D maybe TRBD1 (5 bases). CDR1 is KGHSH and CDR2 is LQKENI in the germline V gene. CDR3 length: 15 amino acids. Trimming removed 3 bases at V and 3 bases at J, with 14 bases between. CDR3 in DNA: TGTGCCAGCTCACCTTCCGAGACAGCTTACTATGGCTACACCTTC. Encoded protein: CASSPSETAYYGYTF.

The chain uses TRBV6-5 and TRBJ1-2; TRBD1 is a possible D gene (5 bases). Germline loops: CDR1 MNHEY, CDR2 SVGAGI. The length of the CDR3 is 13 residues. Trimming cost V 3 bases and J 5 bases, with 10 bases left between them. The CDR3 coding sequence is TGTGCCAGCAGTTATCAGGGAGTTTATGGCTACACCTTC. It codes for CASSYQGVYGYTF.

The chain carries TRBV7-3 and TRBJ1-4; D is possibly TRBD1 (6 bases). Germline V CDR1 and CDR2: SGHTA, FQGTGA. V lost 3 bases and J 8 bases, leaving 10 bases between the germline ends. The CDR3 is made up of 13 amino acids. CDR3 sequence: CASSFSQGEKLFF. In nucleotides, the CDR3 is TGTGCCAGCAGCTTCAGCCAGGGGGAAAAACTGTTTTTT.

This clone was observed once. The chain couples TRBV5-1 to TRBJ1-5; possibly TRBD1 for D (6 bases). Deletions cut 4 bases from V and 8 bases from J, with 19 bases between. The germline V gene has CDR1 SGHRS and CDR2 YFSETQ. The CDR3 loop spans 15 amino acids. CDR3 protein: CASSPGGAPGEPQHF. The CDR3 DNA follows: TGCGCCAGCAGCCCCGGAGGGGCCCCAGGGGAGCCCCAGCATTTT.

The V and J genes are TRBV7-2 and TRBJ2-5; weak D call: TRBD1 (5 bases). The CDR3 length is 14 residues. Germline loops: CDR1 SGHTA, CDR2 FQGNSA. Trimming took 1 base from V and 5 from J, leaving 11 bases between them. In nucleotides, the CDR3 is TGTGCCAGCAGCTTAGTGGGGCGCATTGAGACCCAGTACTTC. Amino acid sequence: CASSLVGRIETQYF.

J is TRBJ2-3 and V is TRBV5-4, with TRBD2 as a possible D gene (6 bases). The CDR3 consists of 15 residues. V was shortened by 9 bases and J by 1 base, with 18 bases between the two germline ends. Germline V CDR1 and CDR2: SGHNT, YYREEE (reference sequence). The CDR3 sequence is CATSFGGARTDTQYF. The DNA of the CDR3 is TGTGCCACCTCGTTTGGCGGGGCACGCACAGATACGCAGTATTTT.

This sequence joins TRBV30 and TRBJ1-2; D gene ambiguous. Germline assignment: CDR1 GTSNPN and CDR2 SVGIG (reference sequence). This CDR3 contains 13 residues. Trimming cost V 3 bases and J 0 bases, with 8 bases left between them. The CDR3 reads CAWRYKSNYGYTF. The CDR3 DNA sequence: TGTGCCTGGAGGTACAAGTCTAACTATGGCTACACCTTC.

This clone was counted only a few times. The chain recombines TRBV10-3 with TRBJ2-7, with a tentative D call TRBD2 (6 bases). Trimming left V 10 bases short and J 0 bases short, with 16 bases between. The CDR3 runs to 14 residues. CDR1 and CDR2 from the germline V gene are ENHRY and SYGVKD. The CDR3 DNA sequence: TGTGCCAGCAACACGGCGGGGAGCTCCTACGAGCAGTACTTC. This translates into CASNTAGSSYEQYF.

This chain connects TRBV5-6 to TRBJ2-3; a possible D gene is TRBD2 (6 bases). V was cut by 7 bases and J by 3 bases, with 15 bases left in between. This CDR3 contains 14 residues. Germline V gives CDR1 SGHDT, CDR2 YYEEEE. The chain's CDR3 is CASHWRGNTDTQYF. CDR3 coding DNA: TGTGCCAGCCATTGGCGGGGCAATACAGATACGCAGTATTTT.

J is TRBJ1-6 and V is TRBV15; no definite D call. The CDR3 has 15 amino acids. Germline CDR1 reads LNHNV; CDR2 reads YYDKDF (reference sequence). Trimming stripped 0 bases from V and 6 bases from J, with 9 bases between. The CDR3 DNA reads as TGTGCCACCAGCAGAGAGGTACAGCCTAATTCACCCCTCCACTTT. Protein: CATSREVQPNSPLHF. Looking up the rest from reference TRBV15 and TRBJ1-6 gives the full variable domain: DAMVIQNPRYQVTQFGKPVTLSCSQTLNHNVMYWYQQKSSQAPKLLFHYYDKDFNNEADTPDNFQSRRPNTSFCFLDIRSPGLGDTAMYLCATSREVQPNSPLHFGNGTRLTVT.